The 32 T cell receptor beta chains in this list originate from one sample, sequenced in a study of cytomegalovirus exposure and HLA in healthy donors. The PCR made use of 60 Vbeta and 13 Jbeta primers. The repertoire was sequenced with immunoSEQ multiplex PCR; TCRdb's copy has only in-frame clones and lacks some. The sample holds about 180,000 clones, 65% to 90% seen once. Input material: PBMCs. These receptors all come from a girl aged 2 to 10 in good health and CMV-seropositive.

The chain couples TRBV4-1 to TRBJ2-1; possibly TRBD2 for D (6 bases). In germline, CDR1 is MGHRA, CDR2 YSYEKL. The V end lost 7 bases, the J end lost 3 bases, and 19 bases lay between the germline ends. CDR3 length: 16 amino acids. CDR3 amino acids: CASNTGGLSIYNEQFF. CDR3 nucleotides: TGCGCCAGCAACACCGGAGGGTTGTCTATCTACAATGAGCAGTTCTTC.

CDR3 DNA sequence: TGTGCCAGCAGCTTGGGACAGGGCAGGGGAAACACCATATATTTT. It codes for CASSLGQGRGNTIYF. The gene calls are TRBV5-4 and TRBJ1-3, with 7 bases identical to TRBD1. The CDR3 runs 15 residues. The ends lost 0 bases at V and 4 bases at J; junction bases unmatched: 4. Germline CDR1 is SGHNT and CDR2 is YYREEE (reference sequence).

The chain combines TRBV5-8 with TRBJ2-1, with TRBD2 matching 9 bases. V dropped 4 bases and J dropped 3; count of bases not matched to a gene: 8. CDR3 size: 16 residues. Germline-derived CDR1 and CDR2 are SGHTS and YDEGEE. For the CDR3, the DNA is TGTGCCAGCAGCATGCGGGGACTAGCAAACTACAATGAGCAGTTCTTC. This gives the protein CASSMRGLANYNEQFF. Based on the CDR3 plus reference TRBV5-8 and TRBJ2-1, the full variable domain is EAGVTQSPTHLIKTRGQQATLRCSPISGHTSVYWYQQALGLGLQFLLWYDEGEERNRGNFPPRFSGRQFPNYSSELNVNALELEDSALYLCASSMRGLANYNEQFFGPGTRLTVL.

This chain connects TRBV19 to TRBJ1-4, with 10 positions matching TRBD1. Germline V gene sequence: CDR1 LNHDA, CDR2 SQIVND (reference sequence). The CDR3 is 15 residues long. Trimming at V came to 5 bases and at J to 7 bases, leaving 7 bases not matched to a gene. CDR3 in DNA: TGTGCCAGTAGTTATCCGGGACAGGGGAGTGAAAAACTGTTTTTT. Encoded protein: CASSYPGQGSEKLFF.

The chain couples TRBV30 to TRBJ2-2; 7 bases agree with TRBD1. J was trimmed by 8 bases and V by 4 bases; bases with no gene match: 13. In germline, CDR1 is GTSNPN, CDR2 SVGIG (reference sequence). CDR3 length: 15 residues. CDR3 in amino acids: CAWKNRGGAWGELFF. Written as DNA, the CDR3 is TGTGCCTGGAAAAATCGAGGGGGCGCATGGGGGGAGCTGTTTTTT.

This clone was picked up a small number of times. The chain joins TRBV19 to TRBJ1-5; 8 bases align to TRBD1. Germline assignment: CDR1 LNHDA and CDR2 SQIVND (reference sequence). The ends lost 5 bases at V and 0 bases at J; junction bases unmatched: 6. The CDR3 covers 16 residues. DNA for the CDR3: TGTGCCAGTAGTGGGACAGGAGGTTATAGCAATCAGCCCCAGCATTTT. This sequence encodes CASSGTGGYSNQPQHF.

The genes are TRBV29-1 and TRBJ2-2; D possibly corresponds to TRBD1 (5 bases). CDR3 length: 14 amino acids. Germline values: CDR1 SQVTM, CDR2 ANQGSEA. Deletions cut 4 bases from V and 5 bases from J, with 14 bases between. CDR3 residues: CSVVLRVATGELFF. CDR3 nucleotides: TGCAGCGTTGTGCTCAGGGTGGCGACCGGGGAGCTGTTTTTT.

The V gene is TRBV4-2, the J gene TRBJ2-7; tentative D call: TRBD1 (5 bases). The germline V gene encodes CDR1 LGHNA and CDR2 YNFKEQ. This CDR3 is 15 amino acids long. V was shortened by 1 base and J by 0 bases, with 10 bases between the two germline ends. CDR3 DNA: TGTGCCAGCAGCCAAGGACAGCAAAGCTCCTACGAGCAGTACTTC. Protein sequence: CASSQGQQSSYEQYF.

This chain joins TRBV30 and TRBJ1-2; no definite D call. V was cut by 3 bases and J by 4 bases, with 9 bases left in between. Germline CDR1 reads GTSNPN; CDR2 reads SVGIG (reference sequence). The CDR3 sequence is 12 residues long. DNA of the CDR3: TGTGCCTGGAGCATAACTACCTATGGCTACACCTTC. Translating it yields CAWSITTYGYTF.

The DNA of the CDR3 is TGTGCCAGCAGTACCGACAGAAACGGCTATGGCTACACCTTC. Protein product: CASSTDRNGYGYTF. The chain couples TRBV2 to TRBJ1-2, with D maybe TRBD1 (5 bases). V was pared by 5 bases and J by 4 bases, with 14 bases between. Germline lookup yields CDR1 SNHLY and CDR2 FYNNEI. The CDR3 consists of 14 residues.

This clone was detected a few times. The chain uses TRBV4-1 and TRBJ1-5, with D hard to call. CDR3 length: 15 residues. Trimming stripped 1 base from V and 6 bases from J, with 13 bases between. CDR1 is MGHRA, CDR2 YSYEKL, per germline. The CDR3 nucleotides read TGCGCCAGCAGCCAAGTGAGGGATTCGGGTCAGCCCCAGCATTTT. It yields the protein CASSQVRDSGQPQHF.

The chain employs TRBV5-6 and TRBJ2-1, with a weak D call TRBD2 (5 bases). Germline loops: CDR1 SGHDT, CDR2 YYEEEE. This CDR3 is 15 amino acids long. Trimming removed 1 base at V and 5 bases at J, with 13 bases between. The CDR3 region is CASSLPPFGDNEQFF. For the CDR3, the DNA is TGTGCCAGCAGCTTGCCTCCATTCGGGGACAATGAGCAGTTCTTC.

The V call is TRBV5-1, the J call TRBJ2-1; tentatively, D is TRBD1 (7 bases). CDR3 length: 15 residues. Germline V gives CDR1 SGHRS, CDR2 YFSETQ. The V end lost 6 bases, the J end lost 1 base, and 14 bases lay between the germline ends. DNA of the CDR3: TGCGCCAGCACAAGGGGGCTAGCGTCCTACAATGAGCAGTTCTTC. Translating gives CASTRGLASYNEQFF.

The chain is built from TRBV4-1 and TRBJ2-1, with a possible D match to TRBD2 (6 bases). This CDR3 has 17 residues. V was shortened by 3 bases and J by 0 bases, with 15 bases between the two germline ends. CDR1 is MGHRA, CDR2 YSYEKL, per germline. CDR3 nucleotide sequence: TGCGCCAGCAGCCAGGAGGGCAGCTCAATCTCCTACAATGAGCAGTTCTTC. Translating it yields CASSQEGSSISYNEQFF.

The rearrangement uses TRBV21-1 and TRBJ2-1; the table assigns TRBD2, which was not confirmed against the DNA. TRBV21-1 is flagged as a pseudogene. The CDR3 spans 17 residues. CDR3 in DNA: TGTGCCAGCTATAGCGGGAGGGCCGGTAGGTCCTACAATGAGCAGTTCTTC. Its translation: CASYSGRAGRSYNEQFF.

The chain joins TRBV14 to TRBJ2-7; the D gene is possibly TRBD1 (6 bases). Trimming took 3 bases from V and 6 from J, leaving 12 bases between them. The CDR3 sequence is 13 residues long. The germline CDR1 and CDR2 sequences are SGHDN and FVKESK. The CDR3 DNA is TGTGCCAGCAGCCAGGTTGGACAGTCCGAGCAGTACTTC. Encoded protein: CASSQVGQSEQYF.

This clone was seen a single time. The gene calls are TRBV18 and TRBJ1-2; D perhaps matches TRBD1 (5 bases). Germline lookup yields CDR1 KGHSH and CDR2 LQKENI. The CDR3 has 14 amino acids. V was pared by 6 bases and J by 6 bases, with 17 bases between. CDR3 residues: CASSLGGAFNGYTF. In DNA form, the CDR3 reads TGTGCCAGCTCTCTAGGAGGGGCGTTTAATGGCTACACCTTC.

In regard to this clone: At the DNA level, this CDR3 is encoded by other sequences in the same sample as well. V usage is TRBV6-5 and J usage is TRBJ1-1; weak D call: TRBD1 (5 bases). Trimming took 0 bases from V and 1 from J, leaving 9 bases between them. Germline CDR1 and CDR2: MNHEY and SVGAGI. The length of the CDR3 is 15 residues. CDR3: CASSYSIGGNTEAFF. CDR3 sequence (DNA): TGTGCCAGCAGTTACTCGATCGGGGGGAACACTGAAGCTTTCTTT.

CDR3 sequence (DNA): TGTGCCAGCAGTTTGAGCCCCATCCCCAGGGGGTTTAGCACAGATACGCAGTATTTT. It translates to CASSLSPIPRGFSTDTQYF. The J gene is TRBJ2-3, the V gene TRBV27; 7 nucleotides align to TRBD1. Per the germline V gene, CDR1 is MNHEY and CDR2 is SMNVEV (reference sequence). V was clipped by 3 bases and J by 0 bases; unmatched bases: 15. CDR3 length: 19 amino acids.

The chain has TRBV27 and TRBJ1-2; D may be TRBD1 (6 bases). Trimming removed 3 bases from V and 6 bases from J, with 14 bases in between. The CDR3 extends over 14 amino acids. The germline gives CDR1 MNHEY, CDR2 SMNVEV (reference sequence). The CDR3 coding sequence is TGTGCCAGCAGTTTTTTGGGGGCGTCCGATGGCTACACCTTC. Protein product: CASSFLGASDGYTF.

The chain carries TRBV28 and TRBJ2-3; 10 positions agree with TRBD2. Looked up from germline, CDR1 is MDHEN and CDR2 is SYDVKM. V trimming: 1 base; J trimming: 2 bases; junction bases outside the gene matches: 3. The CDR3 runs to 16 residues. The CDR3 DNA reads TGTGCCAGCAGTTTATCTCTAGCGGGGGACACAGATACGCAGTATTTT. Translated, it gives CASSLSLAGDTDTQYF.

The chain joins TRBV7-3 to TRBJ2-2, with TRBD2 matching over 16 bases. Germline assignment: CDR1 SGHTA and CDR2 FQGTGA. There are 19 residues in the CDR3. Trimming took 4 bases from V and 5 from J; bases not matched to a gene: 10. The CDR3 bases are TGTGCCAGCAGCTCAACCGGGACTAGCGGGAGGGCCTCGACCGGGGAGCTGTTTTTT. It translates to CASSSTGTSGRASTGELFF.

The CDR3 is CASSVAAGPQSSYEQYF. In nucleotides, the CDR3 is TGTGCCAGCAGCGTAGCTGCGGGACCCCAAAGCTCCTACGAGCAGTACTTC. This chain links TRBV9 with TRBJ2-7; tentative D call: TRBD2 (6 bases). V was clipped by 0 bases and J by 0 bases, with 16 bases between them. The CDR3 contains 17 residues. CDR1 and CDR2 from the germline V gene are SGDLS and YYNGEE. The full variable domain, rest sourced from reference TRBV9 and TRBJ2-7, is DSGVTQTPKHLITATGQRVTLRCSPRSGDLSVYWYQQSLDQGLQFLIQYYNGEERAKGNILERFSAQQFPDLHSELNLSSLELGDSALYFCASSVAAGPQSSYEQYFGPGTRLTVT.

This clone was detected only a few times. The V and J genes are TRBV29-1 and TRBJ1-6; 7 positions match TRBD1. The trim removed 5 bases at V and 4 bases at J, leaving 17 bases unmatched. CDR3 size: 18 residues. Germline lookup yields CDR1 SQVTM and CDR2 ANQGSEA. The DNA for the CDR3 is TGCAGCGTTCTTGAATTCCTTACCGGGACAGATTATAATTCACCCCTCCACTTT. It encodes CSVLEFLTGTDYNSPLHF.

In DNA form, the CDR3 reads TGTGCCAGCAGTCCCGGACAGGGGGGGAACTATGGCTACACCTTC. Encoded protein: CASSPGQGGNYGYTF. The chain employs TRBV27 and TRBJ1-2; 10 nucleotides line up with TRBD1. V dropped 5 bases and J dropped 2; count of bases not matched to a gene: 5. This CDR3 region has 15 residues. Germline CDR1 and CDR2: MNHEY and SMNVEV (reference sequence).

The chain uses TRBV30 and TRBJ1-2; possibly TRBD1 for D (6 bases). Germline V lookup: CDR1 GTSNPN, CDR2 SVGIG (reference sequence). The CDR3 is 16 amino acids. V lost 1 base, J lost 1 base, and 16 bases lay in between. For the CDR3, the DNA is TGTGCCTGGAGTGGAGCAGGGGAGGGGTATAACTATGGCTACACCTTC. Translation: CAWSGAGEGYNYGYTF.

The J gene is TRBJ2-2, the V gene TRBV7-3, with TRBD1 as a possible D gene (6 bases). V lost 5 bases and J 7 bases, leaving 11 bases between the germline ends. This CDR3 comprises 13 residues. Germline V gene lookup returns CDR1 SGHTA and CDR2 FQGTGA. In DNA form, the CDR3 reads TGTGCCAGCAGCCAGGGGACCCACGGGGAGCTGTTTTTT. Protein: CASSQGTHGELFF.

The DNA of the CDR3 is TGTGCCAGCAGCACCGGGACACGGTCTAGCGAGCAGTACTTC. It specifies CASSTGTRSSEQYF. This rearrangement joins TRBV11-3 to TRBJ2-7; D is perhaps TRBD1 (6 bases). The CDR3 has 14 amino acids. V was cut by 5 bases and J by 6 bases, with 17 bases left in between. Germline V gives CDR1 SGHNT, CDR2 YENEEA. Full variable domain (rest looked up from reference TRBV11-3 and TRBJ2-7): EAGVVQSPRYKIIEKKQPVAFWCNPISGHNTLYWYLQNLGQGPELLIRYENEEAVDDSQLPKDRFSAERLKGVDSTLKIQPAELGDSAVYLCASSTGTRSSEQYFGPGTRLTVT.

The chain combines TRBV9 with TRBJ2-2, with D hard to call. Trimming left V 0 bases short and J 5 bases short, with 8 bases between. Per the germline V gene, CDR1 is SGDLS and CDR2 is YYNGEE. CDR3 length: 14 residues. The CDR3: CASSVDPLTGELFF. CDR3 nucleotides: TGTGCCAGCAGCGTAGACCCACTTACCGGGGAGCTGTTTTTT.

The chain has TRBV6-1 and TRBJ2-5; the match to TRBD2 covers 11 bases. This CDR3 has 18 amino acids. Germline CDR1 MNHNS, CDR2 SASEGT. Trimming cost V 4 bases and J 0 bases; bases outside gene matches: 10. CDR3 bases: TGTGCCAGCAGTGGGGTACTAGCGGGAGTTCCTTACCAAGAGACCCAGTACTTC. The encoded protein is CASSGVLAGVPYQETQYF.

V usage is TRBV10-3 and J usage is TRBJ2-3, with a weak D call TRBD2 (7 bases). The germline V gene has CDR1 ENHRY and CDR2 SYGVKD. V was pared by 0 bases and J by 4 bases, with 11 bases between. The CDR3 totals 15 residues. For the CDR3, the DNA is TGTGCCATCAGTGAGTCAGGGGGGGCCCCAGATACGCAGTATTTT. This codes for CAISESGGAPDTQYF.

The CDR3 reads CASSERQPQHF. The CDR3 DNA is TGTGCCAGCAGTGAACGTCAGCCCCAGCATTTT. The chain links TRBV2 to TRBJ1-5; D is ambiguous. With 2 bases removed from V and 6 bases from J, the gap between germline ends came to 2 bases. The CDR3 totals 11 residues. Germline lookup yields CDR1 SNHLY and CDR2 FYNNEI.